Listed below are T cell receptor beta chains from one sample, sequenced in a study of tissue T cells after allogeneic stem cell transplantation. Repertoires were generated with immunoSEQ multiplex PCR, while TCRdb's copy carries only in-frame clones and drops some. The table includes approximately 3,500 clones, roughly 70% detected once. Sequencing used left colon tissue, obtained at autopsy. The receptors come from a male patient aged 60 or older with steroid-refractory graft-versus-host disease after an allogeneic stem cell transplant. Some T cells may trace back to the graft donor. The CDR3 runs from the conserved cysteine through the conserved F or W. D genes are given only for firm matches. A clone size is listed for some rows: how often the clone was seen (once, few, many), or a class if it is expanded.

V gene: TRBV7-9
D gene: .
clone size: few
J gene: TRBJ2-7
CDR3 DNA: TGTGCCAGCACCCCAGGGGCAGGGCTGGGCGAGCAGTACTTC
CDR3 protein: CASTPGAGLGEQYF

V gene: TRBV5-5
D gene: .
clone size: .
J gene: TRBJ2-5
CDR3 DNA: TGTGCCAGCAGCTCCCCGAACGGGGAAGAGACCCAGTACTTC
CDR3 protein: CASSSPNGEETQYF

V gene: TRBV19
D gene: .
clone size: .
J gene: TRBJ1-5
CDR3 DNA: TGTGCCAGTAGTATAAGTTCCTATCAGCCCCAGCATTTT
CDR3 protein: CASSISSYQPQHF

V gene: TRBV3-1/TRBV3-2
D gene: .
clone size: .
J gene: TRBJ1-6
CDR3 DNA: TGTGCCAGCAGCCATCGCTTACAGGAGGATAATTCACCCCTCCACTTT
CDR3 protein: CASSHRLQEDNSPLHF

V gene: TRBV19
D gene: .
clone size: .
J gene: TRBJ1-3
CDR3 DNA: TGTGCCAGTAGTAATCAGAATCCGTTCGGAAACACCATATATTTT
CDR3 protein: CASSNQNPFGNTIYF

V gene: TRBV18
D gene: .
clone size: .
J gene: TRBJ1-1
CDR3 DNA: TGTGCCAGCTCACCACCACTCTCAGGGGCTGAAGCTTTCTTT
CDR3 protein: CASSPPLSGAEAFF

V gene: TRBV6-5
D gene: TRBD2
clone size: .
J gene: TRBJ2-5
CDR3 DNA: TGTGCCAGCAGGAGCGGGGGGGCCAGTGAGACCCAGTACTTC
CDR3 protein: CASRSGGASETQYF

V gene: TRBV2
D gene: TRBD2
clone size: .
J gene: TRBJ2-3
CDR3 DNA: TGTGCCAGCAAGGGACTAGCGCCAGATACGCAGTATTTT
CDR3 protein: CASKGLAPDTQYF

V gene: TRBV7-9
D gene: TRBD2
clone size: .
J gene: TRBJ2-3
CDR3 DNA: TGTGCCAGCAGCCCCAAGACTAGCGGGGGGCTGCCTAGCACAGATACGCAGTATTTT
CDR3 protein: CASSPKTSGGLPSTDTQYF

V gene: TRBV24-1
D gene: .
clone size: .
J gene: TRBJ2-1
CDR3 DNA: TGTGCCACCAGTGACCTGACTAGTCTGGGGCAGTTCTTC
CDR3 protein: CATSDLTSLGQFF

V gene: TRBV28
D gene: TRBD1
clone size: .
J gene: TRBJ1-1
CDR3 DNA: TGTGCCAGCAGACTGACAGGGGATGTCACTGAAGCTTTCTTT
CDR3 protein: CASRLTGDVTEAFF

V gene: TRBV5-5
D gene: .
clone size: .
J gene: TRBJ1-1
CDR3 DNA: TGTGCCAGCAGCTGGACTGAGAACACTGAAGCTTTCTTT
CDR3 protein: CASSWTENTEAFF

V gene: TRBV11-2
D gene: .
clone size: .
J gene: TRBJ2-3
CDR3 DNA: TGTGCCAGCAGCTGGGACGGGGCTAGCACAGATACGCAGTATTTT
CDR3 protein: CASSWDGASTDTQYF

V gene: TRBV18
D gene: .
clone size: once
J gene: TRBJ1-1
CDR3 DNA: TGTGCCAGCTCACCACCTTCAGGGCCGGCTTTCTTT
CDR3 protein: CASSPPSGPAFF

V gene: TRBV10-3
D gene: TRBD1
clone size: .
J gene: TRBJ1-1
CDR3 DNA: TGTGCCGTCGGGAGACAGGGTCCCTCTGAAGCTTTCTTT
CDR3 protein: CAVGRQGPSEAFF

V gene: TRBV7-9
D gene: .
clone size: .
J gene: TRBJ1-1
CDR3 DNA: TGTGCCAGCTCCAAGAGGGCGCTGAACACTGAAGCTTTCTTT
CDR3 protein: CASSKRALNTEAFF

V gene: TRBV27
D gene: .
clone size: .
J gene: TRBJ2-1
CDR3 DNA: TGTGCCAGCAGTGAAGAAAGACTAGGGAGGTCCAATGAGCAGTTCTTC
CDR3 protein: CASSEERLGRSNEQFF

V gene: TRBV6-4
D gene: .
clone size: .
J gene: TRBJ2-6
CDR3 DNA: TGTGCCAGCAGTGACTCGGTCTCTGGGGCCAACGTCCTGACTTTC
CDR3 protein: CASSDSVSGANVLTF

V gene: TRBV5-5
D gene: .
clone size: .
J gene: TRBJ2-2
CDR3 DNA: TGTGCCAGCAGCCTAGGGGTAAAAAACGCCGGGGAGCTGTTTTTT
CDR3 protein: CASSLGVKNAGELFF

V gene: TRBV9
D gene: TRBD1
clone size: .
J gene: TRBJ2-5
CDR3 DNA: TGTGCCAGCGGGGACAGGCTACAAGAGACCCAGTACTTC
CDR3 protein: CASGDRLQETQYF

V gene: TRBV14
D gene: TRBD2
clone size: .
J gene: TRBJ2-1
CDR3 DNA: TGTGCCAGCAGCCAACATAGCGGGGGGAACAATGAGCAGTTCTTC
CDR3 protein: CASSQHSGGNNEQFF

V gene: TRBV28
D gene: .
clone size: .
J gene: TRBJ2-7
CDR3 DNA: TGTGCCAGCAGGGAGACAGTTGTCTACGAGCAGTACTTC
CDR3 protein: CASRETVVYEQYF

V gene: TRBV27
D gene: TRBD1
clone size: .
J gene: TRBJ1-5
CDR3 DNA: TGTGCCAGCAGTAACCGACAGGGGGCATACAATCAGCCCCAGCATTTT
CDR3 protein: CASSNRQGAYNQPQHF

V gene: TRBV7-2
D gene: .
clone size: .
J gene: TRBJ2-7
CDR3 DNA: TGTGCCAGCAGCTTAGCGCGGGAATTCTACGAGCAGTACTTC
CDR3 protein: CASSLAREFYEQYF

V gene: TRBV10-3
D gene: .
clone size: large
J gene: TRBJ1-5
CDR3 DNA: TGTGCCATCAGGGACAGTTATAGCAATCAGCCCCAGCATTTT
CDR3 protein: CAIRDSYSNQPQHF

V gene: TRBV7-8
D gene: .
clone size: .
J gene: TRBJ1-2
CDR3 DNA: TGTGCCAGCAGCTTAGGTGGGGGCTATGGCTACACCTTC
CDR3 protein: CASSLGGGYGYTF

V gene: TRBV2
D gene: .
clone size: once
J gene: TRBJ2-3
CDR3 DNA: TGTGCCAGCAGTGGGGCAGATCCAAGGACGCAGTATTTT
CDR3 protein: CASSGADPRTQYF

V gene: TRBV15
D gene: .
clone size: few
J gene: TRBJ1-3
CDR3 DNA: TGTGCCACCAGCAGAGATCAGGCCGACGGCTCTCTTAGAAACACCATATATTTT
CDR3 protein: CATSRDQADGSLRNTIYF

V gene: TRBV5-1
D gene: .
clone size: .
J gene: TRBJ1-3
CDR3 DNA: TGCGCCAGCAGCTTGGACAAGGCTGGAAACACCATATATTTT
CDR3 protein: CASSLDKAGNTIYF

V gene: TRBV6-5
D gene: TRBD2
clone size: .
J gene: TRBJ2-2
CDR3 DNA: TGTGCCAGCAGTTACGGGGGAGGGGACTCCGGGGAGCTGTTTTTT
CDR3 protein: CASSYGGGDSGELFF

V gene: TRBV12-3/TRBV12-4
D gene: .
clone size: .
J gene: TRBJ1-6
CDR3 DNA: TGTGCCAGCACACGGGCAGAGAATTCACCCCTCCACTTT
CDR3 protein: CASTRAENSPLHF